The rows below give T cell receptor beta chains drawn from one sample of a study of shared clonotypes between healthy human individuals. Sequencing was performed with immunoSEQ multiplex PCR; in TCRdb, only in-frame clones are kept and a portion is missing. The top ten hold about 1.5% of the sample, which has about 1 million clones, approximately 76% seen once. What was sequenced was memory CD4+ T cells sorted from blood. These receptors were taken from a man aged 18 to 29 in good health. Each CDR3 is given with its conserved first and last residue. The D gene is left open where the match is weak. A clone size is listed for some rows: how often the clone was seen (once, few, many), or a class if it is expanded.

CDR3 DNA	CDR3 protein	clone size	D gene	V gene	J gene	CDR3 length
TGTGCCATCAGGACTAGCGGTAACGATGAGCAGTTCTTC	CAIRTSGNDEQFF	.	TRBD2	TRBV10-3	TRBJ2-1	13
TGTGCCAGCAGTTTAGGGAAAAACTATGGCTACACCTTC	CASSLGKNYGYTF	.	.	TRBV27	TRBJ1-2	13
TGTGCCAGCAGGACGACTAGCGGGGGTGGTGAGCAGTTCTTC	CASRTTSGGGEQFF	few	TRBD2	TRBV6-4	TRBJ2-1	14
TGTGCCTGGCGGCTTGGGGGGGGAGGCTACACCTTC	CAWRLGGGGYTF	.	.	TRBV30	TRBJ1-2	12
TGCGCCAGCAGGGAACCGACAGACTATGGCTACACCTTC	CASREPTDYGYTF	.	.	TRBV5-1	TRBJ1-2	13
TGTGCCAGCAGCTCTAAGGCGTCTAGCGGCTTCTACGAGCAGTACTTC	CASSSKASSGFYEQYF	.	TRBD2	TRBV7-2	TRBJ2-7	16
TGTGCCAGCAGCTTAGTCAAAAGCGGGGGGGAGGAGACCCAGTACTTC	CASSLVKSGGEETQYF	.	TRBD2	TRBV11-2	TRBJ2-5	16
TGTGCCAGCAGTAACTTCAGGACAGGGTGGAATTCACCCCTCCACTTT	CASSNFRTGWNSPLHF	once	TRBD1	TRBV27	TRBJ1-6	16
TGTGCCAGCAGTGAATCAGAACGCCTGAATGAAAAACTGTTTTTT	CASSESERLNEKLFF	few	.	TRBV6-1	TRBJ1-4	15
TGTGCCAGCTCACCTGCGGGACAGGGGTACAATGAGCAGTTCTTC	CASSPAGQGYNEQFF	.	TRBD1	TRBV18	TRBJ2-1	15
TGTGCCACCGTGGGGCAGGGGGCGCGAGGCAATCAGCCCCAGCATTTT	CATVGQGARGNQPQHF	.	TRBD1	TRBV19	TRBJ1-5	16
TGTGCCAGCAGTCCTCAAGAGACCCAGTACTTC	CASSPQETQYF	.	.	TRBV6-6	TRBJ2-5	11
TGTGCCAGCTGGCGTGGTGGCGCGGGGGCTAGGGAGCAGTACTTC	CASWRGGAGAREQYF	.	.	TRBV6-5	TRBJ2-7	15
TGTGCCAGCAGCCCCACCCTCCGGACTAGCGGGAGTGTCGAGCAGTACTTC	CASSPTLRTSGSVEQYF	.	TRBD2	TRBV5-5	TRBJ2-7	17
TGTGCCAGCAGAACAGGGGGCGTATCTTACGAGCAGTACTTC	CASRTGGVSYEQYF	.	TRBD1	TRBV6-6	TRBJ2-7	14
TGTGCCAGCAAACAAAGGCCAGGGGCCCGTGAGCAGTACTTC	CASKQRPGAREQYF	.	.	TRBV28	TRBJ2-7	14
TGTGCCAGCAGTGACCCGGACCGAGGGAACACTGAAGCTTTCTTT	CASSDPDRGNTEAFF	.	.	TRBV6-4	TRBJ1-1	15
TGTGCCAGCAGTGAAGCGACTCGACAGGGAGGATGGCAGCCCCAGCATTTT	CASSEATRQGGWQPQHF	.	TRBD1	TRBV6-1	TRBJ1-5	17
TGTGCCAGCAGCTTAGGCGGGAGTGCCTACGAGCAGTACTTC	CASSLGGSAYEQYF	.	.	TRBV13	TRBJ2-7	14
TGTGCCAGCAGCTTAACCCGACAGGGTAATGAAAAACTGTTTTTT	CASSLTRQGNEKLFF	once	TRBD1	TRBV11-2	TRBJ1-4	15
TGTGCCAGCCAATCACGCCCGGGGGTATTGTGGACTAATGAAAAACTGTTTTTT	CASQSRPGVLWTNEKLFF	few	.	TRBV2	TRBJ1-4	18
TGTGCCAGCAGTCCTAGCGGGGGGCCCTACAATGAGCAGTTCTTC	CASSPSGGPYNEQFF	.	TRBD2	TRBV2	TRBJ2-1	15
TGTGCCAGCAGTGGAACACTAGCGGGAGCCCACGAGCAGTACTTC	CASSGTLAGAHEQYF	.	TRBD2	TRBV2	TRBJ2-7	15
TGTGCCAGCAGTTACGGGGCGGCAGCGTACTACGAGCAGTACTTC	CASSYGAAAYYEQYF	.	.	TRBV6-6	TRBJ2-7	15
TGTGCCAGTAGTTGGGCGGCAAATTCACCCCTCCACTTT	CASSWAANSPLHF	few	.	TRBV19	TRBJ1-6	13
TGCGCCAGCAGCTTGGCTGCGGGGTTTGGACAGAGCTATGGCTACACCTTC	CASSLAAGFGQSYGYTF	.	.	TRBV5-1	TRBJ1-2	17
TGTGCCAGTAGTACGTTTGGATACGAGCAGTACTTC	CASSTFGYEQYF	.	.	TRBV19	TRBJ2-7	12
TGTGCGTTAGGGGGGCGGGATGAGATCCTCAATGAGCAGTTCTTC	CALGGRDEILNEQFF	few	.	TRBV6-5	TRBJ2-1	15
TGCGCCAGCAGCCAAGTATCCACTGAGCAGTTCTTC	CASSQVSTEQFF	.	.	TRBV4-3	TRBJ2-1	12
TGCGCCAGCAGTCCGGGACCCTTTCGCTCCTACGAGCAGTACTTC	CASSPGPFRSYEQYF	.	.	TRBV4-1	TRBJ2-7	15
TGTGCCAGCAGCTTCGGGTTCGGGGCCAACGTCCTGACTTTC	CASSFGFGANVLTF	.	.	TRBV7-2	TRBJ2-6	14
TGCGCCAGCAGCTTAGGGGGGACCGAAAAACTGTTTTTT	CASSLGGTEKLFF	.	.	TRBV5-1	TRBJ1-4	13
TGTGCCAGCAGCGTAGGGGGGACGTGGGAGACCCAGTACTTC	CASSVGGTWETQYF	.	.	TRBV9	TRBJ2-5	14
TGTGCCACCAGCAGCGGGACAGCGGGGCAGCCCCAGCATTTT	CATSSGTAGQPQHF	.	TRBD1	TRBV15	TRBJ1-5	14
TGTGCCAGTAGTTCTCCAGGGTTGAGGTATGGCTACACCTTC	CASSSPGLRYGYTF	many	.	TRBV19	TRBJ1-2	14
TGTGCCAGCAGCTTTACCGGGACAGGAACTACTGAAGCTTTCTTT	CASSFTGTGTTEAFF	.	TRBD1	TRBV5-6	TRBJ1-1	15
TGTGCCAGCAGCTCCGGGACAGGGTCAGATACGCAGTATTTT	CASSSGTGSDTQYF	.	TRBD1	TRBV7-9	TRBJ2-3	14
TGTGCCAGCAGTGAAAGGGGTGTTCTTCCCCAGCCCCAGCATTTT	CASSERGVLPQPQHF	.	.	TRBV6-1	TRBJ1-5	15
TGTGCCAGCAGTCAAGGGGGCTTATCTGGAAACACCATATATTTT	CASSQGGLSGNTIYF	.	TRBD1	TRBV11-3	TRBJ1-3	15